This T cell receptor (beta chain) was sequenced in a study of blood T cell repertoires in COVID-19. Study-level information: Some COVID-19 samples were acute and others convalescent; all came from the United States, Italy and Spain. PBMCs, B-cell-depleted T cells, or T cells were the source of the cDNA or gDNA that made up the material.

The assay was immunoSEQ multiplex PCR, and TCRdb's table has in-frame clones only and misses some. The table shows about 210,000 clones, with around 90% occurring only once. Residents of 24 US areas, aged about 18 to 89 years, made up the participants. Participant-reported clinical history was the basis for cohort assignment. This CDR3 has 14 amino acids. Trimming stripped 4 bases from V and 1 base from J, with 11 bases between. Germline V gives CDR1 SGHRS, CDR2 YFSETQ. The gene calls are TRBV5-1 and TRBJ1-1, with D tentatively TRBD1 (6 bases). The receptor was isolated from a man aged 18 to 35 with acute COVID-19. Sequencing was done on a sample of PBMCs or T cells enriched from blood (not recorded which). The CDR3: CASSEPTGNTEAFF. In DNA, the CDR3 is TGCGCCAGCAGCGAACCGACAGGGAACACTGAAGCTTTCTTT.